This TCR beta chain emerged from a study of blood T cell repertoires in COVID-19. Across the whole study: Samples of COVID-19 (acute and convalescent) were obtained from the United States, Italy and Spain.

Germline V lookup: CDR1 SGHAT, CDR2 FQNNGV. The CDR3 runs to 15 residues. J gave up 4 bases and V 2 bases, and 4 bases lay outside the gene matches. This clone appeared once. TCRdb's table, derived via immunoSEQ multiplex PCR, lists solely in-frame clones and lacks some. This sample has some 210,000 clones, with approximately 85% found just once. Specimen: peripheral blood. The V gene is TRBV11-2, the J gene TRBJ2-1, with 8 nucleotides matching TRBD2. The sequence derives from a woman aged 70-85 years with active or convalescent COVID-19. The CDR3 is CASSLSSGIYNEQFF. DNA for the CDR3: TGTGCCAGCAGCTTAAGTAGCGGGATTTACAATGAGCAGTTCTTC.